The clone carrying this T cell receptor (beta chain) was seen repeatedly, ten times or more. This entry is derived from a study of neurological immune-mediated disorders. MiXCR, run by TCRdb on the 5' RACE reads, gives a single entry per CDR3 protein. The table includes about 79,000 distinct CDR3 sequences, around 14% detected once. The sample was PBMCs. This TCR was recovered from a woman between 45 and 65 years old in good health.

CDR3 DNA: TGTGCCATCAGGAAGGACAGGGGTAGTACCTACGAGCAGTACTTC. This encodes CAIRKDRGSTYEQYF. The chain has TRBV10-3 and TRBJ2-7; 9 bases match TRBD1. V dropped 6 bases and J dropped 2; count of bases not matched to a gene: 8. Germline V gene lookup returns CDR1 ENHRY and CDR2 SYGVKD. The CDR3 extends over 15 amino acids.